This T cell receptor beta chain was captured in a study of shared T cell receptors in the human thymus. CDR1 and CDR2 (germline): GTSNPN, SVGIG (reference sequence). The V gene end was trimmed by 4 bases and the J gene end by 0 bases; junction bases not matched to a gene: 18. CDR3 size: 21 residues. The method was immunoSEQ multiplex PCR; TCRdb's version includes in-frame clones alone and lacks a portion of them. Here the sample spans about 660,000 clones, approximately 88% being singletons. This same sample was also taken into another study, of human thymus T cells. Per that paper: In corrective heart surgery, resections were taken, and these provided the thymus tissue. There were highly overlapping thymic repertoires among unrelated individuals, as related research reported.

The material sequenced was thymocytes. The TCR sequence derives from a boy under three years old with a congenital heart defect. This chain links TRBV30 with TRBJ2-1, with 13 bases that match TRBD2. The CDR3 coding sequence is TGTGCCTGGAACCTTCAGGGGGGGACTAGCGGGACTTCAAGCTCCTACAATGAGCAGTTCTTC. It yields the protein CAWNLQGGTSGTSSSYNEQFF.